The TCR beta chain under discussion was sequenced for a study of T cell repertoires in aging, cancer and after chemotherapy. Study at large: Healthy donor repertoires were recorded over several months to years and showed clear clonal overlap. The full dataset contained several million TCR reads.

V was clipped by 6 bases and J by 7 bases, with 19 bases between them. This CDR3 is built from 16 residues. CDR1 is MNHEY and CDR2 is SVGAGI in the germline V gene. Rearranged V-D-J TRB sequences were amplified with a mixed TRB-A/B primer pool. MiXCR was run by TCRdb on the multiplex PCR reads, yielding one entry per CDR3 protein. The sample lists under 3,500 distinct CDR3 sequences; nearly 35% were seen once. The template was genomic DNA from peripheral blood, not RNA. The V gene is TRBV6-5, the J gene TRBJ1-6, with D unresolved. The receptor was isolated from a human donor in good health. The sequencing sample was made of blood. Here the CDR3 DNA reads TGTGCCAGCAGCCCGCGTTGGAGCCTCCTCAATTCACCCCTCCACTTT. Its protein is CASSPRWSLLNSPLHF.